This T cell receptor beta chain stems from a study of CD8+ T cells in alopecia areata. In the study overall: Patients received oral tofacitinib, 5 to 10 mg twice daily, for moderate-to-severe alopecia areata.

With regard to this clone: Its matching antigen is unknown.

Trimming cost V 3 bases and J 1 base, with 2 bases left between them. Germline CDR1 SGHNT, CDR2 YYREEE (reference sequence). The CDR3 consists of 11 residues. Study-wide points: Scalp clonality, together with expanded CD8+ clones among the top 100, fell significantly with tofacitinib.

Treatment here: oral pan-JAK inhibitor, 5-10 mg twice daily. Researchers picked out CD4+ and CD8+ T cells from PBMCs by sorting. Sequencing templates came from extracted RNA that was reverse transcribed into cDNA. Repertoires were generated with immunoSEQ multiplex PCR, while TCRdb's copy carries only in-frame clones and drops some. This table has over 60,000 clones, roughly 50% appearing once. This TCR came from a human donor with alopecia areata. Material: CD8+ T cells sorted from blood, obtained at approximately week 36, from a patient treated with tofacitinib. V is TRBV5-4 and J is TRBJ2-7; D remains ambiguous. CDR3 sequence (DNA): TGTGCCAGCAGCTCATCCTACGAGCAGTACTTC. Encoded protein: CASSSSYEQYF. The full variable domain, its missing parts supplied by reference TRBV5-4 and TRBJ2-7, is ETGVTQSPTHLIKTRGQQVTLRCSSQSGHNTVSWYQQALGQGPQFIFQYYREEENGRGNFPPRFSGLQFPNYSSELNVNALELDDSALYLCASSSSYEQYFGPGTRLTVT.